This T cell receptor (beta chain) was sequenced for a study of shared clonotypes between healthy human individuals. Several immunoSEQ 96-well plates shared each subset's DNA, each plate a replicate. Replicate PCRs run on sorted subsets employed roughly 180 ng DNA, 25,000 to 35,000 T cell genomes. Sequencing was performed with immunoSEQ multiplex PCR; in TCRdb, only in-frame clones are kept and a portion is missing. The sample contains approximately 2,000,000 clones, roughly 93% of which appear only once. The CDR3 runs to 17 residues. Unmatched junction bases numbered 9, after V lost 1 base and J lost 2 bases. Germline loops: CDR1 SGHAT, CDR2 FQNNGV. As defined, naive CD8 cells were CD45RO-negative and positively selected for CCR7, with terminally differentiated effector memory CD45RA+ cells excluded. Within Nashville, Tennessee resided all donors, each a Caucasian adult.

The receptor comes from a man in his late teens or twenties in good health. Some clones in this sample may be carry-over from other donors' samples. The chain has TRBV11-2 and TRBJ2-7, with 9 bases lining up with TRBD2. The sample comprised naive CD8+ T cells from PBMCs. The CDR3 DNA sequence: TGTGCCAGCAGCTTAGTTGGTCTGGGCGGGGGGGCCTACGAGCAGTACTTC. Translated, it gives CASSLVGLGGGAYEQYF.